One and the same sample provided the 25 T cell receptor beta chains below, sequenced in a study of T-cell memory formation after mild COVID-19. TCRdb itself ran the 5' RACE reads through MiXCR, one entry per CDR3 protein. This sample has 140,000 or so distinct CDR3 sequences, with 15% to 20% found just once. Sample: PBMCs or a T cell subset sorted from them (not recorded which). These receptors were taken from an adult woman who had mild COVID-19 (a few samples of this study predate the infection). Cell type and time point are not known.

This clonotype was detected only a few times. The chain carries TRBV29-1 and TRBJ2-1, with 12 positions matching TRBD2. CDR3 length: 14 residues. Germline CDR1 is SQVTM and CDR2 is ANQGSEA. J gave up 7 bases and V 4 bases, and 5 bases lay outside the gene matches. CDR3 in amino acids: CSVVWLAGGNEQFF. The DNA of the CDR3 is TGCAGCGTTGTGTGGCTAGCGGGAGGGAATGAGCAGTTCTTC.

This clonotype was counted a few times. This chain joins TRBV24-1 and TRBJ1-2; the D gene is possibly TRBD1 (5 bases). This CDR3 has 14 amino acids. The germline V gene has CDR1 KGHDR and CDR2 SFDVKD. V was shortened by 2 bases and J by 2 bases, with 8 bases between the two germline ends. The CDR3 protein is CATSDWSGNYGYTF. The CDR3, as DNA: TGTGCCACCAGTGATTGGTCAGGGAACTATGGCTACACCTTC.

This CDR3 is CASGLVTGGYSYEQYF. The DNA for the CDR3 is TGTGCTAGTGGTTTGGTCACAGGAGGTTACTCCTACGAGCAGTACTTC. V is TRBV12-5 and J is TRBJ2-7; tentatively, D is TRBD1 or TRBD2 (5 bases each). The CDR3 extends over 16 amino acids. V lost 0 bases and J 0 bases, leaving 12 bases between the germline ends. CDR1 and CDR2 (germline): LGHNT, FRNRAP.

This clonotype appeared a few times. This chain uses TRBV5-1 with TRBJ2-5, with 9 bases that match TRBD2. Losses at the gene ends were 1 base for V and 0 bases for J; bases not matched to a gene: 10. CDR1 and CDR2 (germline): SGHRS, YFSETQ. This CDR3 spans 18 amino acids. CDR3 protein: CASSLYLASGANQETQYF. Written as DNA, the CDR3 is TGCGCCAGCAGCTTGTACCTCGCTAGCGGGGCAAACCAAGAGACCCAGTACTTC.

CDR3 nucleotide sequence: TGCAGTGCTAGAGTCCCCCCGTCCCGTGAAGCTTTCTTT. This translates into CSARVPPSREAFF. The chain is built from TRBV20-1 and TRBJ1-1; D is uncertain. The CDR3 covers 13 residues. V was clipped by 1 base and J by 7 bases, with 13 bases between them. Looked up from germline, CDR1 is DFQATT and CDR2 is SNEGSKA (reference sequence).

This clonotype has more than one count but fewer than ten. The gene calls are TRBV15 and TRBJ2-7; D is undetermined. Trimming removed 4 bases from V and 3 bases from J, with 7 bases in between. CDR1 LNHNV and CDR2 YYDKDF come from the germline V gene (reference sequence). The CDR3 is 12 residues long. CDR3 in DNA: TGTGCCACCAGCAAGGTGAACTACGAGCAGTACTTC. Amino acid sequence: CATSKVNYEQYF. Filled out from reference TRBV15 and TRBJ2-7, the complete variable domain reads DAMVIQNPRYQVTQFGKPVTLSCSQTLNHNVMYWYQQKSSQAPKLLFHYYDKDFNNEADTPDNFQSRRPNTSFCFLDIRSPGLGDTAMYLCATSKVNYEQYFGPGTRLTVT.

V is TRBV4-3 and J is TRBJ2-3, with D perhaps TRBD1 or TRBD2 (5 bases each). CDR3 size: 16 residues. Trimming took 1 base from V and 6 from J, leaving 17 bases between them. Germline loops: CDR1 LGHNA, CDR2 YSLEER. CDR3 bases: TGCGCCAGCAGCCAAGGCCCTAGGGGAGCCGGCGATACGCAGTATTTT. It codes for CASSQGPRGAGDTQYF.

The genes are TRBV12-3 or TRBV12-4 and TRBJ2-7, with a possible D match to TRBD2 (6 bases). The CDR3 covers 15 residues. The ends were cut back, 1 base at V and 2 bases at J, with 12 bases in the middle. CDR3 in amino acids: CASSLVSGTPYEQYF. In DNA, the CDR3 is TGTGCCAGCAGTTTAGTTTCCGGGACTCCCTACGAGCAGTACTTC.

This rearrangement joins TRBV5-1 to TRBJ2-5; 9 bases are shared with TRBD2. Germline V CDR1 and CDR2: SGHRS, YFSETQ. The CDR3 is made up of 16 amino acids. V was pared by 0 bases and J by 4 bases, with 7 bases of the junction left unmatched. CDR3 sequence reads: CASSLAPLAGAETQYF. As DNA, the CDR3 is TGCGCCAGCAGCTTGGCACCGTTAGCGGGAGCAGAGACCCAGTACTTC.

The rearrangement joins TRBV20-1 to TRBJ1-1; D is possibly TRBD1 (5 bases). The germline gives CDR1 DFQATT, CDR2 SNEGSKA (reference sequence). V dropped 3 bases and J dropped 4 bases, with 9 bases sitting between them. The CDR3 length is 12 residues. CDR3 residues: CSASRQSTEAFF. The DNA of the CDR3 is TGCAGTGCTAGCCGACAGAGCACTGAAGCTTTCTTT.

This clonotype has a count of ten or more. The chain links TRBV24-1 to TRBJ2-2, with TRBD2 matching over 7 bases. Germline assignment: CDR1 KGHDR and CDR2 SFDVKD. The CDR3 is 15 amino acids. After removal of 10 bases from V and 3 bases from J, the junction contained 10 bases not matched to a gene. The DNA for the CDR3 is TGTGCCACGGCCCGGGGGGAGACTTACACCGGGGAGCTGTTTTTT. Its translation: CATARGETYTGELFF.

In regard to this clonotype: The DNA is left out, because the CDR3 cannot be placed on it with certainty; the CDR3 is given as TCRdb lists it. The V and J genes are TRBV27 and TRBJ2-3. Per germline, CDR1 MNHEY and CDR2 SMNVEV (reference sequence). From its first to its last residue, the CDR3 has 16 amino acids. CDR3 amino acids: CASSSSFGVKRAGQYF.

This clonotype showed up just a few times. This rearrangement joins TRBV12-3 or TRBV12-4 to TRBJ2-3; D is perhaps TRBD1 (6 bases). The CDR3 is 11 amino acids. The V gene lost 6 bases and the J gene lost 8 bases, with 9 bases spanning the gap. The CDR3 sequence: CASSQGSTQYF. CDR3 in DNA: TGTGCCAGCAGCCAGGGGAGTACGCAGTATTTT.

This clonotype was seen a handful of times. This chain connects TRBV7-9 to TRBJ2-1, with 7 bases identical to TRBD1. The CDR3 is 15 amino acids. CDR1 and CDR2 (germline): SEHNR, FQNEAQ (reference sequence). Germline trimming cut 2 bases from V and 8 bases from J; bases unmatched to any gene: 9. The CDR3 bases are TGTGCCAGCAGCTTATCTGGCAGGGGGAACGATGAGCAGTTCTTC. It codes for CASSLSGRGNDEQFF.

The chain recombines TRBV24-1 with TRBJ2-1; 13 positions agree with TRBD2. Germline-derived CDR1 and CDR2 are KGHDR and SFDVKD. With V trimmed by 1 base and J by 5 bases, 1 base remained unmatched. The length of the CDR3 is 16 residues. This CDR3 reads CATSDLLAGGNNEQFF. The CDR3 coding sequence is TGTGCCACCAGTGATTTACTAGCGGGAGGGAACAATGAGCAGTTCTTC.

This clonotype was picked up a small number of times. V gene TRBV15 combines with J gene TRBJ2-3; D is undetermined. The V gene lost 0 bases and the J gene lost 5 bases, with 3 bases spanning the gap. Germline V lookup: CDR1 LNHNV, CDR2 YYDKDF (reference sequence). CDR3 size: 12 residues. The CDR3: CATSRDGDTQYF. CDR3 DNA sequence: TGTGCCACCAGCAGAGATGGAGATACGCAGTATTTT. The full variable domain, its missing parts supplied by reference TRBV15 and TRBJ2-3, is DAMVIQNPRYQVTQFGKPVTLSCSQTLNHNVMYWYQQKSSQAPKLLFHYYDKDFNNEADTPDNFQSRRPNTSFCFLDIRSPGLGDTAMYLCATSRDGDTQYFGPGTRLTVL.

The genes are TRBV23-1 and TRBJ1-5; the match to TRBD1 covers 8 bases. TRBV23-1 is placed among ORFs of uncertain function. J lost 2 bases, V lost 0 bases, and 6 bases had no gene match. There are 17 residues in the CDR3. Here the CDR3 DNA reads TGCGCCAGCAGTCAATCCCTACAGGGGGAAGGCAATCAGCCCCAGCATTTT. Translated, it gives CASSQSLQGEGNQPQHF.

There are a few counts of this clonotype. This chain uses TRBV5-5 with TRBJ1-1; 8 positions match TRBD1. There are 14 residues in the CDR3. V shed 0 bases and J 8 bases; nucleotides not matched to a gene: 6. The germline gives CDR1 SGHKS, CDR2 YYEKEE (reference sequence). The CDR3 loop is CASSLGGTGREAFF. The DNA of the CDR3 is TGTGCCAGCAGCTTGGGAGGGACAGGTCGAGAAGCTTTCTTT.

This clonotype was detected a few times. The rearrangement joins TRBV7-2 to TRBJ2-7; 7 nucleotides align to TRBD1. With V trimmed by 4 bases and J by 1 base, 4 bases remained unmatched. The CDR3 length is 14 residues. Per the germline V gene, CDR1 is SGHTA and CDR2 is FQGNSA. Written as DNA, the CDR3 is TGTGCCAGCAGCTCCCGACAGGGTTCCTACGAGCAGTACTTC. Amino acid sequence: CASSSRQGSYEQYF.

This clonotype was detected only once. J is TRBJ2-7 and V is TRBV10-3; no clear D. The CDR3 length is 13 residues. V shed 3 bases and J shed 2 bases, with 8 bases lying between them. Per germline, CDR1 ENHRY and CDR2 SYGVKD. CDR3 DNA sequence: TGTGCCATCAGTGACCAGGCCCCCTACGAGCAGTACTTC. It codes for CAISDQAPYEQYF.

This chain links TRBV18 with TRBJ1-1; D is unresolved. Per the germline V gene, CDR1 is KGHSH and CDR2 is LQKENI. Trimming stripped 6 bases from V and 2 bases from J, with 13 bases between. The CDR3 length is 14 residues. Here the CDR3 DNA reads TGTGCCAGCTCCTTACGCAGCGCCAACACTGAAGCTTTCTTT. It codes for CASSLRSANTEAFF.

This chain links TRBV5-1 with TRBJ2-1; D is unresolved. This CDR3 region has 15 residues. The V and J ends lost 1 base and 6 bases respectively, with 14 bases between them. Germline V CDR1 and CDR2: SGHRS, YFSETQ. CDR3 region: CASSLSGHPSNEQFF. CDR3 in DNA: TGCGCCAGCAGCTTGAGTGGCCACCCTTCCAATGAGCAGTTCTTC.

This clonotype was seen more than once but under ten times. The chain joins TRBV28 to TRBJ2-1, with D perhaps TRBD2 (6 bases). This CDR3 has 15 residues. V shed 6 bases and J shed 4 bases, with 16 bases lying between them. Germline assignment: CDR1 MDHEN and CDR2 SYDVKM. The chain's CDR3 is CASSESGTPYNEQFF. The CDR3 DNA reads TGTGCCAGCAGCGAATCCGGGACTCCGTACAATGAGCAGTTCTTC.

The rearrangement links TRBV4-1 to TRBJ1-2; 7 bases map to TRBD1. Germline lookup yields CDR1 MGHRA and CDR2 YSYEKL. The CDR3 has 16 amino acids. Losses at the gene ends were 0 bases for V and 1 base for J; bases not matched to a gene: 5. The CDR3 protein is CASSQDGAGGNYGYTF. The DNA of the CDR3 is TGCGCCAGCAGCCAAGATGGGGCAGGGGGTAACTATGGCTACACCTTC.

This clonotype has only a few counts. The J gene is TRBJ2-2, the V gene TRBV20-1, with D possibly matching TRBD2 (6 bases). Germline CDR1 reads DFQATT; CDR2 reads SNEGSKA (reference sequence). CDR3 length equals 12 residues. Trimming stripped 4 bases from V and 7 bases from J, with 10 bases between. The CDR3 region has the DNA TGCAGTGCTACGTGGGGGGTCGGGGAGCTGTTTTTT. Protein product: CSATWGVGELFF.